The 30 T cell receptor beta chains below come from one sample, sequenced in a study of T-cell reconstitution after alpha-beta-depleted transplantation in children. TCRbeta library preparation incorporated unique molecular identifiers. TCRdb processed the PCR reads anew with MiXCR; each CDR3 protein has one entry. Among about 830,000 distinct CDR3 sequences listed, less than 20% were seen once. The specimen comprised PBMCs, mostly from graft donor cells, sampled 360 days after TCRalphabeta/CD19-depleted stem cell transplant. The source is a male patient younger than 18 who had a stem cell transplant for acute lymphoblastic leukemia, so the T cells may come from the graft donor.

This clonotype was observed a handful of times. J is TRBJ1-1 and V is TRBV7-8, with D hard to call. V lost 2 bases, J lost 8 bases, and 6 bases lay in between. The CDR3 runs 11 residues. Germline V gives CDR1 SGHVS, CDR2 FQNEAQ. The CDR3 region has the DNA TGTGCCAGCAGCTTAAGACGGGAAGCTTTCTTT. This gives the protein CASSLRREAFF.

This clonotype came up a few times. This chain joins TRBV5-5 and TRBJ2-2; D gene unclear. V gave up 2 bases and J gave up 2 bases, with 10 bases separating them. CDR1 is SGHKS and CDR2 is YYEKEE in the germline V gene (reference sequence). The CDR3 totals 15 residues. The CDR3 loop is CASSFSPTNTGELFF. CDR3 sequence (DNA): TGTGCCAGCAGCTTTTCTCCTACAAACACCGGGGAGCTGTTTTTT.

Worth noting for this clonotype: The germline gene is not matched at one end of the junction; a read error may be the cause. The chain is built from TRBV14 and TRBJ1-1; no firm D call. Germline V gene lookup returns CDR1 SGHDN and CDR2 FVKESK. This CDR3 spans 9 amino acids. Here the CDR3 reads CLQGAEAFF. The CDR3 DNA is TGCTTACAAGGAGCTGAAGCTTTCTTT.

This sequence joins TRBV7-8 and TRBJ2-7, with TRBD2 identical over 10 bases. There are 15 residues in the CDR3. In germline, CDR1 is SGHVS, CDR2 FQNEAQ. Germline trimming cut 3 bases from V and 2 bases from J; bases unmatched to any gene: 4. The CDR3 sequence: CASSLLAGATYEQYF. The DNA for the CDR3 is TGTGCCAGCAGCTTGCTAGCGGGGGCCACCTACGAGCAGTACTTC.

This clonotype appeared a few times. Here the CDR3 reads CAINPGGRDNEQFF. Written as DNA, the CDR3 is TGTGCCATCAACCCGGGAGGGAGGGACAATGAGCAGTTCTTC. The rearrangement links TRBV10-3 to TRBJ2-1, with TRBD2 matching 8 bases. V gave up 7 bases and J gave up 5 bases; unmatched junction bases: 7. In germline, CDR1 is ENHRY, CDR2 SYGVKD. The CDR3 has 14 amino acids.

This clonotype came up many times. This chain connects TRBV30 to TRBJ2-5; TRBD2 agrees at 8 bases. There are 14 residues in the CDR3. Trimming cost V 0 bases and J 4 bases; bases outside gene matches: 4. Germline V gene sequence: CDR1 GTSNPN, CDR2 SVGIG (reference sequence). In nucleotides, the CDR3 is TGTGCCTGGAGTGTACTCAGCGGGAGAGAGACCCAGTACTTC. Protein sequence: CAWSVLSGRETQYF.

The rearrangement links TRBV2 to TRBJ2-2, with 7 nucleotides matching TRBD1. The CDR3 covers 16 residues. In germline, CDR1 is SNHLY, CDR2 FYNNEI. V shed 5 bases, J shed 5 bases, and the junction held 11 bases outside the gene matches. The CDR3 bases are TGTGCCAGCAGTCACCCGGGACAGCTGGGGACCGGGGAGCTGTTTTTT. The encoded protein is CASSHPGQLGTGELFF.

The DNA for the CDR3 is TGCAGCGTGGGGGAGCAGGGAGAGTACTTC. Amino acids: CSVGEQGEYF. The genes are TRBV29-1 and TRBJ2-5, with D perhaps TRBD1 or TRBD2 (5 bases each). V shed 6 bases and J shed 12 bases, with 14 bases lying between them. This CDR3 is 10 amino acids long. Germline CDR1 and CDR2: SQVTM and ANQGSEA.

This clonotype came up a few times. V usage is TRBV12-3 or TRBV12-4 and J usage is TRBJ2-7; 8 bases match TRBD2. V was clipped by 4 bases and J by 6 bases; unmatched bases: 23. The CDR3 is 19 amino acids. CDR3 amino acids: CASSSVLRAGRAPGREQYF. The CDR3 DNA follows: TGTGCCAGCAGTTCCGTACTACGGGCCGGGAGGGCCCCGGGTCGCGAGCAGTACTTC.

This clonotype occurred a few times. This sequence joins TRBV7-2 and TRBJ2-1, with a tentative D call TRBD2 (6 bases). Germline assignment: CDR1 SGHTA and CDR2 FQGNSA. V was cut by 5 bases and J by 2 bases, with 19 bases left in between. The CDR3 is 17 amino acids. The CDR3 spells CASSPYAGRGPYNEQFF. CDR3 bases: TGTGCCAGCAGCCCATACGCGGGGCGGGGACCCTACAATGAGCAGTTCTTC.

Ten or more counts support this clonotype. The chain's CDR3 is CASSLDPGPSTDTQYF. DNA of the CDR3: TGCGCCAGCAGCTTGGATCCAGGGCCAAGCACAGATACGCAGTATTTT. This rearrangement joins TRBV5-1 to TRBJ2-3, with a possible D match to TRBD1 (5 bases). The CDR3 loop spans 16 amino acids. V was shortened by 0 bases and J by 0 bases, with 11 bases between the two germline ends. The germline V gene has CDR1 SGHRS and CDR2 YFSETQ.

The table lists this clonotype with many counts. The rearrangement links TRBV5-1 to TRBJ2-5; TRBD2 matches at 9 bases. Losses at the gene ends were 4 bases for V and 2 bases for J; bases not matched to a gene: 3. The CDR3 loop spans 14 amino acids. CDR1 is SGHRS and CDR2 is YFSETQ in the germline V gene. This CDR3 is CASSTTSGQETQYF. CDR3 nucleotides: TGCGCCAGCAGCACGACTAGCGGTCAAGAGACCCAGTACTTC. Complete variable domain (other parts from reference TRBV5-1 and TRBJ2-5): KAGVTQTPRYLIKTRGQQVTLSCSPISGHRSVSWYQQTPGQGLQFLFEYFSETQRNKGNFPGRFSGRQFSNSRSEMNVSTLELGDSALYLCASSTTSGQETQYFGPGTRLLVL.

The chain combines TRBV11-3 with TRBJ2-1, with TRBD2 matching 7 bases. The CDR3 spans 15 residues. After removal of 5 bases from V and 10 bases from J, the junction contained 14 bases not matched to a gene. From germline, CDR1 is SGHNT and CDR2 YENEEA. Here the CDR3 reads CASSPHFQRGGEQFF. In DNA, the CDR3 is TGTGCCAGCAGCCCTCATTTTCAACGGGGAGGGGAGCAGTTCTTC.

This clonotype has more than one count but fewer than ten. The rearrangement uses TRBV24-1 and TRBJ2-1, with 10 bases aligning to TRBD2. The CDR3 has 14 residues. The germline gives CDR1 KGHDR, CDR2 SFDVKD. V dropped 9 bases and J dropped 4; count of bases not matched to a gene: 5. DNA for the CDR3: TGTGCCACCGCTAGCGGGAGCCCTTACAATGAGCAGTTCTTC. As protein: CATASGSPYNEQFF.

This clonotype is a singleton in its sample. The chain uses TRBV7-2 and TRBJ1-5, with a weak D call TRBD1 (6 bases). The germline CDR1 and CDR2 sequences are SGHTA and FQGNSA. Trimming pared 2 bases from V and 3 bases from J, leaving 11 bases between. The CDR3 runs to 15 residues. CDR3 DNA: TGTGCCAGCAGCTTAAAGGGGGGCCCCAATCAGCCCCAGCATTTT. It translates to CASSLKGGPNQPQHF.

This clonotype was observed many times. The chain is built from TRBV15 and TRBJ2-7; D is perhaps TRBD1 (5 bases). V gave up 0 bases and J gave up 4 bases, with 13 bases separating them. The CDR3 runs to 15 residues. CDR1 is LNHNV, CDR2 YYDKDF, per germline (reference sequence). As DNA, the CDR3 is TGTGCCACCAGCAGAGACAGCCCAGGGCCTTACGAGCAGTACTTC. Translating gives CATSRDSPGPYEQYF.

A few counts support this clonotype. V usage is TRBV12-3 or TRBV12-4 and J usage is TRBJ2-2, with 10 bases matching TRBD1. V was pared by 5 bases and J by 5 bases, with 11 bases of the junction left unmatched. The CDR3 has 17 amino acids. This CDR3 reads CASSDRDRGWDTGELFF. The DNA of the CDR3 is TGTGCCAGCAGTGACCGGGACAGGGGTTGGGATACCGGGGAGCTGTTTTTT.

The rearrangement joins TRBV19 to TRBJ2-7; D remains ambiguous. CDR3 size: 15 residues. Germline assignment: CDR1 LNHDA and CDR2 SQIVND (reference sequence). Between the trimmed V and J ends, which lost 3 bases and 2 bases, there was a span of 14 bases. This CDR3 is CASSMAAGGAYEQYF. In DNA form, the CDR3 reads TGTGCCAGTAGTATGGCGGCAGGTGGTGCCTACGAGCAGTACTTC. Drawing the rest from reference TRBV19 and TRBJ2-7, the complete variable domain is DGGITQSPKYLFRKEGQNVTLSCEQNLNHDAMYWYRQDPGQGLRLIYYSQIVNDFQKGDIAEGYSVSREKKESFPLTVTSAQKNPTAFYLCASSMAAGGAYEQYFGPGTRLTVT.

This clonotype was seen a handful of times. The chain is built from TRBV20-1 and TRBJ2-7; possibly TRBD1 or TRBD2 for D (5 bases each). CDR3 size: 12 residues. The germline V gene has CDR1 DFQATT and CDR2 SNEGSKA (reference sequence). The CDR3 nucleotides are TGCAGCGCCGGGACCCCTTCCTACGAGCAGTACTTC. Amino acids: CSAGTPSYEQYF.

This clonotype was detected a few times. The chain recombines TRBV18 with TRBJ1-4; no reliable D call. From germline, CDR1 is KGHSH and CDR2 LQKENI. The CDR3 length is 16 residues. Deletions cut 3 bases from V and 0 bases from J, with 11 bases between. The CDR3, as DNA: TGTGCCAGCTCACCTAGGACTGACGCAACTAATGAAAAACTGTTTTTT. It codes for CASSPRTDATNEKLFF.

The rearrangement links TRBV6-4 to TRBJ2-1, with 9 bases fitting TRBD2. In germline, CDR1 is MRHNA, CDR2 SNTAGT. The ends lost 6 bases at V and 0 bases at J; junction bases unmatched: 21. The CDR3 runs 21 residues. CDR3 DNA: TGTGCCAGCAGGTCGCCGACCGGGACTAGCCATCCGAAGAGCTCCTACAATGAGCAGTTCTTC. Translating gives CASRSPTGTSHPKSSYNEQFF.

The gene calls are TRBV4-1 and TRBJ2-1; 8 nucleotides align to TRBD2. The ends lost 4 bases at V and 7 bases at J; junction bases unmatched: 9. This CDR3 has 15 amino acids. CDR1 and CDR2 from the germline V gene are MGHRA and YSYEKL. Here the CDR3 reads CASSLSTGGPNEQFF. DNA for the CDR3: TGCGCCAGCAGCCTAAGCACGGGAGGGCCGAATGAGCAGTTCTTC.

This clonotype was recorded many times. The chain links TRBV29-1 to TRBJ2-7; D is perhaps TRBD1 (6 bases). This CDR3 has 13 amino acids. V was pared by 6 bases and J by 6 bases, with 18 bases between. The germline gives CDR1 SQVTM, CDR2 ANQGSEA. This chain's CDR3 is CSVGTRTAGEQYF. In nucleotides, the CDR3 is TGCAGCGTCGGAACCCGGACAGCCGGCGAGCAGTACTTC.

This chain links TRBV9 with TRBJ2-7; TRBD2 agrees at 7 bases. V was pared by 0 bases and J by 4 bases, with 13 bases of the junction left unmatched. The CDR3 spans 17 residues. CDR1 is SGDLS and CDR2 is YYNGEE in the germline V gene. CDR3 sequence (DNA): TGTGCCAGCAGCGTAGGTATGGGGGAGGGCCGGTGGTACGAGCAGTACTTC. It codes for CASSVGMGEGRWYEQYF.

This clonotype was counted a few times. The chain joins TRBV20-1 to TRBJ1-4; weak D call: TRBD1 (6 bases). Germline CDR1 reads DFQATT; CDR2 reads SNEGSKA (reference sequence). The ends were cut back, 3 bases at V and 10 bases at J, with 18 bases in the middle. This CDR3 spans 14 amino acids. DNA for the CDR3: TGCAGTGCTAGGCAGGACAGTGGTTATGTAAAACTGTTTTTT. Translated: CSARQDSGYVKLFF.

Of note for this clonotype: A far larger clone is one base from this, pointing to a likely read error. The CDR3 end shows no conserved phenylalanine or tryptophan, and so a read error is likely. V and J are TRBV5-1 and TRBJ2-5; no definite D call. With 0 bases removed from V and 5 bases from J, the gap between germline ends came to 5 bases. The CDR3 totals 12 residues. Germline-derived CDR1 and CDR2 are SGHRS and YFSETQ. The CDR3 sequence is CASSLDVETQYY. The CDR3 DNA reads as TGCGCCAGCAGCTTGGACGTGGAGACCCAGTACTAC.

The chain is built from TRBV18 and TRBJ2-2; a possible D gene is TRBD2 (5 bases). Germline-derived CDR1 and CDR2 are KGHSH and LQKENI. The CDR3 totals 15 residues. V was pared by 1 base and J by 3 bases, with 9 bases between. The CDR3 DNA sequence: TGTGCCAGCTCACCACTGGGAGCACACACCGGGGAGCTGTTTTTT. This sequence encodes CASSPLGAHTGELFF.

The chain recombines TRBV18 with TRBJ1-5; 7 positions match TRBD1. The germline V gene encodes CDR1 KGHSH and CDR2 LQKENI. The CDR3 contains 14 residues. Germline trimming cut 3 bases from V and 4 bases from J; bases unmatched to any gene: 3. This chain's CDR3 is CASSPTGQNQPQHF. The DNA of the CDR3 is TGTGCCAGCTCACCGACAGGGCAGAATCAGCCCCAGCATTTT.

The table lists this clonotype with a few counts. The CDR3 nucleotides read TGTGCCAGCACTAGCGGGCCTCTCTACGAGCAGTACTTC. As protein: CASTSGPLYEQYF. The chain employs TRBV5-4 and TRBJ2-7; 8 positions match TRBD2. Germline V lookup: CDR1 SGHNT, CDR2 YYREEE (reference sequence). This CDR3 region has 13 residues. The V gene end was trimmed by 6 bases and the J gene end by 3 bases; junction bases not matched to a gene: 5.

This clonotype was detected only a few times. V is TRBV5-1 and J is TRBJ2-6; tentatively, D is TRBD1 (5 bases). Germline CDR1 is SGHRS and CDR2 is YFSETQ. Trimming shortened V by 0 bases and J by 3 bases, and 10 bases separated the two germline ends. The length of the CDR3 is 16 residues. This CDR3 is CASSLAGQNGANVLTF. The CDR3 bases are TGCGCCAGCAGCTTGGCTGGACAAAATGGGGCCAACGTCCTGACTTTC.